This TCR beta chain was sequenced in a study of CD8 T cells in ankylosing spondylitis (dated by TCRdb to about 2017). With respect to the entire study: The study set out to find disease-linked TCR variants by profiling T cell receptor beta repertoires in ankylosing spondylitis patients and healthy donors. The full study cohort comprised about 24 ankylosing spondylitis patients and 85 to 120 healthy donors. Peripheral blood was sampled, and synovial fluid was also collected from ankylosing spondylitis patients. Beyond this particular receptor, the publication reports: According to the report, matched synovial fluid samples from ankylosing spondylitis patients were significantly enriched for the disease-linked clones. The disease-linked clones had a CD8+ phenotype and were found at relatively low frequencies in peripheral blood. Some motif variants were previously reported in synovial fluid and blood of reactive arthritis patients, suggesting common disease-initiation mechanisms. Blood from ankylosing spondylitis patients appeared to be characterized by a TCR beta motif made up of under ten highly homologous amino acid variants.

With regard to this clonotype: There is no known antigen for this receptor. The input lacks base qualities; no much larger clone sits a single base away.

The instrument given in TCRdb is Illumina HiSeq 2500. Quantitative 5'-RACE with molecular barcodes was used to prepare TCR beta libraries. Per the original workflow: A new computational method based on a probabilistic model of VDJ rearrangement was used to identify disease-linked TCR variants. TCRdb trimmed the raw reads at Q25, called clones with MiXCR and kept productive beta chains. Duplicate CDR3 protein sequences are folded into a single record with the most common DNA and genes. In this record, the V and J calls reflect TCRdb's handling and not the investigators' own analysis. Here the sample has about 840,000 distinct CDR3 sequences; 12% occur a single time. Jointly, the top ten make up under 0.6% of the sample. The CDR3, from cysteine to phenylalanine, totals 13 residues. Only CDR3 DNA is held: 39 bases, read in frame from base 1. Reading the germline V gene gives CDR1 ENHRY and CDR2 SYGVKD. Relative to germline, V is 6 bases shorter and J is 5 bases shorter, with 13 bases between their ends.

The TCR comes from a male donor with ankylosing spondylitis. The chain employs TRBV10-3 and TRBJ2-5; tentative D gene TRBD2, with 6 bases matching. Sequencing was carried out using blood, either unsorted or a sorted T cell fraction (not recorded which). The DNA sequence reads TGTGCCATCAGAGGAGGGGCCGGGGAGACCCAGTACTTC. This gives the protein CAIRGGAGETQYF.